Shown below are 20 T cell receptor beta chains from a single sample sequenced in a study of T cells in pancreatic ductal adenocarcinoma. The data were produced by immunoSEQ multiplex PCR, yet TCRdb's version contains in-frame clones alone and is incomplete. The sample lists over 85,000 clones, over 90% occurring once. Surgery without prior neoadjuvant therapy was the treatment of the selected pancreatic ductal adenocarcinoma patients. The sample taken for sequencing was PBMCs. These receptors came from a human donor with pancreatic ductal adenocarcinoma.

The chain combines TRBV7-8 with TRBJ2-3; 7 nucleotides line up with TRBD2. Germline values: CDR1 SGHVS, CDR2 FQNEAQ. The CDR3 has 16 amino acids. V lost 4 bases, J lost 2 bases, and 9 bases stayed unmatched. CDR3 loop: CASSSRGGADTDTQYF. The CDR3 nucleotides are TGTGCCAGCAGCTCGAGGGGAGGGGCTGACACAGATACGCAGTATTTT.

V usage is TRBV4-2 and J usage is TRBJ2-1; D gene ambiguous. Trimming took off 5 bases at V and 0 bases at J, with 11 bases between the two ends. The CDR3 spans 15 residues. The V gene's germline CDR1 is LGHNA and CDR2 YNFKEQ. CDR3 in amino acids: CASSETSSSYNEQFF. The CDR3 DNA reads as TGTGCCAGCAGCGAGACTTCAAGCTCCTACAATGAGCAGTTCTTC.

The chain couples TRBV5-4 to TRBJ2-1; TRBD2 aligns across 14 bases. J lost 2 bases, V lost 3 bases, and 7 bases had no gene match. In germline, CDR1 is SGHNT, CDR2 YYREEE (reference sequence). The CDR3 extends over 18 amino acids. In nucleotides, the CDR3 is TGTGCCAGCAGCTCCGGGACTAGCGGGAGACCGCCCTACAATGAGCAGTTCTTC. Its translation: CASSSGTSGRPPYNEQFF.

The chain links TRBV9 to TRBJ2-3; the match to TRBD2 covers 16 bases. This CDR3 comprises 18 residues. With 4 bases clipped from V and 2 bases from J, the junction kept 7 bases outside the gene matches. Germline V gene sequence: CDR1 SGDLS, CDR2 YYNGEE. The CDR3 coding sequence is TGTGCCAGCAGCTCCCCCGGGACTAGCGGGAGGGCCACAGATACGCAGTATTTT. Translation gives CASSSPGTSGRATDTQYF. The complete variable domain, with remaining parts taken from reference TRBV9 and TRBJ2-3, reads DSGVTQTPKHLITATGQRVTLRCSPRSGDLSVYWYQQSLDQGLQFLIQYYNGEERAKGNILERFSAQQFPDLHSELNLSSLELGDSALYFCASSSPGTSGRATDTQYFGPGTRLTVL.

The chain carries TRBV28 and TRBJ2-7; 10 nucleotides align to TRBD2. CDR3 length: 14 residues. From germline, CDR1 is MDHEN and CDR2 SYDVKM. J gave up 3 bases and V 11 bases, and 10 bases lay outside the gene matches. In DNA, the CDR3 is TGTGCCTCCCTAGCGGGAGATAGGGGCTACGAGCAGTACTTC. Residues: CASLAGDRGYEQYF.

The V gene is TRBV29-1, the J gene TRBJ2-1; TRBD2 matches at 16 bases. V trimming: 5 bases; J trimming: 1 base; junction bases outside the gene matches: 5. CDR1 is SQVTM, CDR2 ANQGSEA, per germline. The CDR3 is made up of 17 amino acids. CDR3 nucleotides: TGCAGCGTTAGAGGGACTAGCGGGAGGGGATCCTACAATGAGCAGTTCTTC. Translating it yields CSVRGTSGRGSYNEQFF.

V gene TRBV5-1 combines with J gene TRBJ2-2; D is undetermined. The V gene lost 2 bases and the J gene lost 5 bases, with 7 bases spanning the gap. The germline CDR1 and CDR2 sequences are SGHRS and YFSETQ. The CDR3 contains 13 residues. The CDR3 protein is CASSFGMTGELFF. CDR3 coding DNA: TGCGCCAGCAGCTTCGGTATGACCGGGGAGCTGTTTTTT. Complete variable domain (other parts from reference TRBV5-1 and TRBJ2-2): KAGVTQTPRYLIKTRGQQVTLSCSPISGHRSVSWYQQTPGQGLQFLFEYFSETQRNKGNFPGRFSGRQFSNSRSEMNVSTLELGDSALYLCASSFGMTGELFFGEGSRLTVL.

The genes are TRBV5-1 and TRBJ2-3; 11 nucleotides align to TRBD2. Per the germline V gene, CDR1 is SGHRS and CDR2 is YFSETQ. The CDR3 has 16 residues. With V trimmed by 4 bases and J by 5 bases, 9 bases remained unmatched. CDR3 nucleotides: TGCGCCAGCAGCCCCGCGAGGGGGACTAGCGGAGATACGCAGTATTTT. Translation: CASSPARGTSGDTQYF.

The rearrangement links TRBV15 to TRBJ2-7; D not certain. The CDR3 length is 16 residues. Trimming cost V 0 bases and J 0 bases, with 12 bases left between them. Germline lookup yields CDR1 LNHNV and CDR2 YYDKDF (reference sequence). As DNA, the CDR3 is TGTGCCACCAGCAGAGAACTACTTAAGCTCTCCTACGAGCAGTACTTC. Amino acids: CATSRELLKLSYEQYF.

J is TRBJ2-2 and V is TRBV6-8, with a possible D match to TRBD1 (6 bases). The CDR3 consists of 14 residues. Per germline, CDR1 MNHGY and CDR2 SAAAGT. The V end was cut by 6 bases, the J end by 7 bases, with 15 bases between. CDR3 coding DNA: TGTGCCAGCAGACAGGGACGGTTTCTCGGGGAGCTGTTTTTT. It codes for CASRQGRFLGELFF.

The chain combines TRBV7-3 with TRBJ2-3; D perhaps matches TRBD2 (6 bases). The CDR3 consists of 13 residues. Deletions cut 1 base from V and 6 bases from J, with 8 bases between. CDR1 and CDR2 from the germline V gene are SGHTA and FQGTGA. The CDR3, as DNA: TGTGCCAGCAGCTTAAGGACTATGGATACGCAGTATTTT. Protein: CASSLRTMDTQYF.

V gene TRBV6-1 combines with J gene TRBJ2-7; D ambiguous. This CDR3 is built from 11 residues. Trimming stripped 3 bases from V and 3 bases from J, with 3 bases between. In germline, CDR1 is MNHNS, CDR2 SASEGT. The chain's CDR3 is CASSDSYEQYF. The CDR3 DNA is TGTGCCAGCAGTGACAGCTACGAGCAGTACTTC.

The chain carries TRBV6-4 and TRBJ2-7; 7 nucleotides agree with TRBD1. Germline assignment: CDR1 MRHNA and CDR2 SNTAGT. This CDR3 is 12 amino acids long. J was trimmed by 7 bases and V by 8 bases; bases with no gene match: 8. The CDR3 reads CASRDSLGEQYF. The CDR3, as DNA: TGTGCCAGCCGGGACAGCTTGGGGGAGCAGTACTTC.

The CDR3 spells CAIRQSSYEQYF. For the CDR3, the DNA is TGTGCCATTCGACAGAGCTCCTACGAGCAGTACTTC. The rearrangement joins TRBV10-3 to TRBJ2-7, with a tentative D call TRBD1 (5 bases). The germline V and J ends were trimmed by 9 bases and 0 bases, with 9 bases remaining between them. CDR3 length: 12 residues. Germline values: CDR1 ENHRY, CDR2 SYGVKD.

The chain combines TRBV4-3 with TRBJ2-1, with D possibly matching TRBD2 (5 bases). This CDR3 region has 17 residues. Trimming took 0 bases from V and 0 from J, leaving 12 bases between them. Germline assignment: CDR1 LGHNA and CDR2 YSLEER. Here the CDR3 DNA reads TGCGCCAGCAGCCAAGAGGGTCTAGCAGGCTCCTACAATGAGCAGTTCTTC. It yields the protein CASSQEGLAGSYNEQFF.

This chain uses TRBV5-1 with TRBJ2-3; D is possibly TRBD1 (6 bases). The CDR3 spans 14 residues. Trimming left V 5 bases short and J 8 bases short, with 18 bases between. CDR1 and CDR2 (germline): SGHRS, YFSETQ. The CDR3 DNA is TGCGCCAGCAGTTCGGACAGCCTCAGTCTTACGCAGTATTTT. This codes for CASSSDSLSLTQYF. The full variable domain, with the rest looked up from reference TRBV5-1 and TRBJ2-3, is KAGVTQTPRYLIKTRGQQVTLSCSPISGHRSVSWYQQTPGQGLQFLFEYFSETQRNKGNFPGRFSGRQFSNSRSEMNVSTLELGDSALYLCASSSDSLSLTQYFGPGTRLTVL.

The chain has TRBV18 and TRBJ2-7; a possible D gene is TRBD2 (6 bases). Trimming took off 3 bases at V and 9 bases at J, with 15 bases between the two ends. The CDR3 runs 13 residues. The germline V gene has CDR1 KGHSH and CDR2 LQKENI. The CDR3 sequence: CASSPGLGISQYF. CDR3 in DNA: TGTGCCAGCTCACCGGGACTCGGGATCTCGCAGTACTTC. The full variable domain, in which reference TRBV18 and TRBJ2-7 provide the parts outside the CDR3, is NAGVMQNPRHLVRRRGQEARLRCSPMKGHSHVYWYRQLPEEGLKFMVYLQKENIIDESGMPKERFSAEFPKEGPSILRIQQVVRGDSAAYFCASSPGLGISQYFGPGTRLTVT.

The gene calls are TRBV5-4 and TRBJ2-7, with a tentative D call TRBD2 (6 bases). The germline V and J ends were trimmed by 4 bases and 5 bases, with 16 bases remaining between them. The germline gives CDR1 SGHNT, CDR2 YYREEE (reference sequence). The CDR3 consists of 14 residues. In DNA form, the CDR3 reads TGTGCCAGCAGCCCCAATTCGGGAGTGGACGAGCAGTACTTC. This sequence encodes CASSPNSGVDEQYF.

The V gene is TRBV27, the J gene TRBJ2-7; the D gene is possibly TRBD1 (6 bases). The germline V and J ends were trimmed by 6 bases and 3 bases, with 18 bases remaining between them. CDR3 size: 15 residues. Germline CDR1 reads MNHEY; CDR2 reads SMNVEV (reference sequence). In DNA form, the CDR3 reads TGTGCCAGCAGGTACAGGGTCCCATCGGGCTACGAGCAGTACTTC. It yields the protein CASRYRVPSGYEQYF.

V is TRBV7-9 and J is TRBJ2-7; 9 nucleotides line up with TRBD1. V was clipped by 3 bases and J by 7 bases; unmatched bases: 10. The CDR3 extends over 15 amino acids. Germline CDR1 SEHNR, CDR2 FQNEAQ (reference sequence). The CDR3 nucleotides read TGTGCCAGCAGCTTCCTCGGACAGGGGCCAGGGGAGCAGTACTTC. Protein: CASSFLGQGPGEQYF.